This T cell receptor beta chain was retrieved from a study of shared T cell receptors in the human thymus. Sequencing was performed with immunoSEQ multiplex PCR; in TCRdb, only in-frame clones are kept and a portion is missing. The data contain 700,000 or so clones, roughly 88% of them singletons. These data are also associated with another study on human thymus T cells. That source adds: Healthy Finnish infants undergoing corrective surgery for congenital heart defects were the donors. Obtained as resections during corrective heart surgery, the thymus tissue was then studied. It looked as if thymic and blood repertoires used V and J genes in a biased way. Related studies found that unrelated individuals share highly overlapping thymic repertoires.

Sequencing used thymocytes. The sequence came from a girl under three years old with a congenital heart defect.

CDR3: CASSSPEHGTGCCEQYF. In DNA, the CDR3 is TGTGCCAGCAGCTCACCGGAACACGGGACAGGGTGCTGCGAGCAGTACTTC. V gene TRBV5-8 combines with J gene TRBJ2-7; 9 bases fit TRBD1. Germline V CDR1 and CDR2: SGHTS, YDEGEE. V was clipped by 3 bases and J by 6 bases; unmatched bases: 16. The CDR3 spans 17 residues. Looking up the rest from reference TRBV5-8 and TRBJ2-7 gives the full variable domain: EAGVTQSPTHLIKTRGQQATLRCSPISGHTSVYWYQQALGLGLQFLLWYDEGEERNRGNFPPRFSGRQFPNYSSELNVNALELEDSALYLCASSSPEHGTGCCEQYFGPGTRLTVT.